This entry describes one T cell receptor (beta chain). Its antigen is undetermined. Trimming took off 4 bases at V and 7 bases at J, with 11 bases between the two ends. The germline CDR1 and CDR2 sequences are LNHNV and YYDKDF (reference sequence). The length of the CDR3 is 13 residues. This specimen belongs to a study of CD8+CD57+ T cells in acquired aplastic anemia. Across the whole study: CD4+ and CD8+ cells, once sorted, gave DNA averaging about 3.4 ug. Study-wide points: A significant difference in CD8+ Simpson's diversity between patients and controls was not found.

The template for TCR beta VDJ and CDR3 sequence profiling was genomic DNA. Each CDR3 protein gets one entry after TCRdb re-called the reads with MiXCR. Of about 190,000 distinct CDR3 sequences in the sample, under 55% are singletons; the top ten hold about 9.7%. Only patients with CD8+CD57+ cell expansion on flow cytometry were chosen for sequencing. Therapy had not been given to patients before blood sampling. The TCR sequence derives from a human donor with aplastic anemia. V and J are TRBV15 and TRBJ2-1; no definite D call. Source material: sorted CD4+, CD8+, or CD8+CD57+ T cells (not recorded which) from PBMCs. The CDR3 sequence: CATSTRIGNEQFF. The CDR3 nucleotides are TGTGCCACCAGCACCAGAATTGGGAATGAGCAGTTCTTC.